This TCR beta chain was recorded in a study of OX40 agonist ivuxolimab in advanced cancers. Study summary: Patient treatment consisted of intravenous ivuxolimab administration every 2 weeks at 0.01 to 10 mg/kg.

The study's findings and limits: Within 6 weeks, CD4+ and CD8+ blood T cells expanded clonally at 0.1 to 3.0 mg/kg. Low clonal expansion, among the lowest seen, marked partial responders at 0.1-3.0 mg/kg.

Assay used: immunoSEQ multiplex PCR; TCRdb lists only in-frame clones, some missing. The data hold around 56,000 clones, with approximately 83% observed a single time. Worth noting for this clone: No antigen is known for it.

Blood got drawn at baseline, again on cycle 4 day 1, and then on cycle 7 day 1. V was pared by 1 base and J by 7 bases, with 14 bases between. The CDR3 is 14 amino acids. Germline V gene sequence: CDR1 SGHDN, CDR2 FVKESK. The V gene is TRBV14, the J gene TRBJ2-7, with a possible D match to TRBD2 (6 bases). Sequencing used CD4+ or CD8+ T cells sorted from blood, obtained in a trial of the OX40 agonist ivuxolimab. The sequence came from an adult with an advanced solid tumor such as melanoma, head and neck, liver or kidney cancer. The CDR3, as DNA: TGTGCCAGCAGCCAAGCCCTTGATGGAGGGGAGCAGTACTTC. It yields the protein CASSQALDGGEQYF.